The 17 T cell receptor beta chains in this list originate from one sample, sequenced in a study of T cell clusters in autoimmune cytopenias. TRB rearrangements were amplified by touch-down multiplex PCR with mixed TRB-A/B primers. With the multiplex PCR reads reprocessed, TCRdb shows one record per CDR3 protein and no DNA. Found here are about 3,000 distinct CDR3 sequences; the top ten clones hold about 7%. TRB amplification used roughly 250 ng of peripheral blood genomic DNA. The sample also formed part of further work on T cell repertoires in aging, cancer and after chemotherapy.

Sequencing was done on a sample of peripheral blood. These receptors were taken from a human donor in good health.

This clonotype is labeled medium-sized based on frequency. This sequence joins TRBV19 and TRBJ2-1. The CDR3 sequence is 14 residues long. Germline values: CDR1 LNHDA, CDR2 SQIVND (reference sequence). The CDR3 reads CASKSGTADNEQFF.

The chain links TRBV12-5 to TRBJ2-2. Germline V gene sequence: CDR1 LGHNT, CDR2 FRNRAP. The CDR3 contains 12 residues. The CDR3 sequence is CASGPSAGELFF. Combining the CDR3 with reference TRBV12-5 and TRBJ2-2 gives the whole variable domain DARVTQTPRHKVTEMGQEVTMRCQPILGHNTVFWYRQTMMQGLELLAYFRNRAPLDDSGMPKDRFSAEMPDATLATLKIQPSEPRDSAVYFCASGPSAGELFFGEGSRLTVL.

The chain couples TRBV14 to TRBJ2-5; TCRdb calls TRBD2, which cannot be checked without DNA. Germline V gene lookup returns CDR1 SGHDN and CDR2 FVKESK. The CDR3 spans 16 residues. The CDR3: CASSQFTGLPGETQYF.

This clonotype is classed as medium-sized by frequency. V is TRBV6-6 and J is TRBJ1-3. The germline gives CDR1 MNHNY, CDR2 SVGAGI (reference sequence). The CDR3 contains 12 residues. CDR3 in amino acids: CASGISGNTIYF.

This clonotype is labeled medium-sized based on frequency. The genes are TRBV4-2 and TRBJ2-1. Germline V gene sequence: CDR1 LGHNA, CDR2 YNFKEQ. This CDR3 is 14 amino acids long. The CDR3 here is CASSVDYSPNEQFF.

This chain uses TRBV6-6 with TRBJ2-5; without DNA, the TCRdb call of TRBD2 cannot be checked. This CDR3 region has 16 residues. Germline loops: CDR1 MNHNY, CDR2 SVGAGI (reference sequence). The CDR3 loop reads CASSPWSGTNQETQYF.

This clonotype is medium-sized by frequency. The V gene is TRBV6-1, the J gene TRBJ1-1. The CDR3 consists of 13 residues. Per germline, CDR1 MNHNS and CDR2 SASEGT. The chain's CDR3 is CASSEGALTEAFF.

This clonotype is classed as medium-sized by frequency. The chain has TRBV6-1 and TRBJ2-7; TCRdb indicates TRBD1, and absent DNA this call remains unverified. CDR3 length equals 19 residues. From germline, CDR1 is MNHNS and CDR2 SASEGT. The CDR3 sequence is CASSEMKGPQGAQIYEQYF.

This chain's CDR3 is CSAHASGAQGANVLTF. J is TRBJ2-6 and V is TRBV20-1; the TCRdb call, TRBD1, lacks DNA for checking. Germline CDR1 reads DFQATT; CDR2 reads SNEGSKA (reference sequence). This CDR3 spans 16 amino acids.

This chain connects TRBV7-2 to TRBJ2-5. Looked up from germline, CDR1 is SGHTA and CDR2 is FQGNSA. This CDR3 has 11 residues. CDR3 sequence reads: CASSIQETQYF. The whole variable domain, filled in from reference TRBV7-2 and TRBJ2-5, reads GAGVSQSPSNKVTEKGKDVELRCDPISGHTALYWYRQSLGQGLEFLIYFQGNSAPDKSGLPSDRFSAERTGGSVSTLTIQRTQQEDSAVYLCASSIQETQYFGPGTRLLVL.

By frequency, this clonotype registers large. The V call is TRBV19, the J call TRBJ2-1; TCRdb selects TRBD2, and the lack of DNA leaves this call unchecked. CDR3 size: 16 residues. Germline V CDR1 and CDR2: LNHDA, SQIVND (reference sequence). The CDR3 here is CASTQTHGLGHNEQFF.

This clonotype registers medium-sized by frequency. CDR3 in amino acids: CASSLGGSYGYTF. The V gene is TRBV5-4, the J gene TRBJ1-2. CDR1 and CDR2 from the germline V gene are SGHNT and YYREEE (reference sequence). CDR3 length equals 13 residues.

The chain couples TRBV5-4 to TRBJ2-5; the TCRdb D gene call, TRBD2, has no DNA to confirm it. The CDR3 has 13 amino acids. The germline gives CDR1 SGHNT, CDR2 YYREEE (reference sequence). CDR3: CASSSLLGETQYF.

This clonotype counts as medium-sized by frequency. The chain joins TRBV19 to TRBJ1-5; lacking DNA, the TRBD1 call made by TCRdb goes unchecked. From germline, CDR1 is LNHDA and CDR2 SQIVND (reference sequence). The CDR3 contains 13 residues. CDR3 protein: CAWSRGLNQPQHF.

By frequency, this clonotype registers medium-sized (0.01 to 0.1%). The rearrangement links TRBV19 to TRBJ2-7; TCRdb selects TRBD1, and the lack of DNA leaves this call unchecked. Looked up from germline, CDR1 is LNHDA and CDR2 is SQIVND (reference sequence). This CDR3 is built from 14 residues. CDR3 amino acids: CASRPDLRSYEQYF.

This chain connects TRBV10-3 to TRBJ1-2; TCRdb reports TRBD1, a call that lacks DNA to check it against. The CDR3 has 15 amino acids. Germline CDR1 is ENHRY and CDR2 is SYGVKD. CDR3 sequence: CAISVRGQGGDGYTF.

This clonotype ranks as medium-sized (0.01 to 0.1%) in terms of frequency. This chain connects TRBV5-6 to TRBJ2-7; TCRdb designates TRBD2, a call that cannot be tested without DNA. The CDR3 has 17 residues. From germline, CDR1 is SGHDT and CDR2 YYEEEE. The CDR3 is CASSHLGDSGNFGEQYF.